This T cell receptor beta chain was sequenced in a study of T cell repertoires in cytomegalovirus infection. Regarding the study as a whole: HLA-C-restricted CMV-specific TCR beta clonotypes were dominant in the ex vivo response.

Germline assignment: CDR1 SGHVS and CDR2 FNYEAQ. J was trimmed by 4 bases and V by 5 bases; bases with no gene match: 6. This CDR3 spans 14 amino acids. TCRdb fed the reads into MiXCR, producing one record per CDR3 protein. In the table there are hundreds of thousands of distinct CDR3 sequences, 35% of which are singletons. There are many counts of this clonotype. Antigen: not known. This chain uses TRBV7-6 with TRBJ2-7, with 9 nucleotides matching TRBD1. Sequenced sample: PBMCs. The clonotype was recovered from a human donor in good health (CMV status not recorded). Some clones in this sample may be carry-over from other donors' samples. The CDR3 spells CASSLGDREYEQYF. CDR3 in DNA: TGTGCCAGCAGCCTCGGGGACAGGGAGTACGAGCAGTACTTC.